This passage covers 7 T cell receptor beta chains from one sample sequenced in a study of CD8+CD57+ T cells in acquired aplastic anemia. Genomic DNA, the template, was used for profiling of the TCR beta VDJ and CDR3. Via MiXCR, TCRdb re-called the reads, giving one row per CDR3 protein. This sample has 150,000 or so distinct CDR3 sequences; about 50% occur once, and the top ten carry approximately 12%. In patients chosen for sequencing, flow cytometry had shown CD8+CD57+ cell expansion. Sequencing was carried out using sorted CD4+, CD8+, or CD8+CD57+ T cells (not recorded which) from PBMCs. The receptor set was obtained from a human donor with aplastic anemia.

The chain carries TRBV7-3 and TRBJ2-1, with a possible D match to TRBD2 (6 bases). Trimming shortened V by 6 bases and J by 0 bases, and 18 bases separated the two germline ends. CDR1 and CDR2 (germline): SGHTA, FQGTGA. CDR3 size: 17 residues. The CDR3 loop is CASSATVGGSSYNEQFF. CDR3 nucleotides: TGTGCCAGCAGTGCAACGGTGGGGGGAAGCTCCTACAATGAGCAGTTCTTC.

As regards this clonotype: The conserved phenylalanine or tryptophan normally closing the CDR3 is absent here, so this likely arose from a read error. V usage is TRBV27 and J usage is TRBJ1-5; TRBD1 might be the D (5 bases). This CDR3 is 14 amino acids long. V was cut by 5 bases and J by 3 bases, with 11 bases left in between. CDR1 is MNHEY, CDR2 SMNVEV, per germline (reference sequence). CDR3 sequence reads: CASSVTGLNQPQHL. CDR3 in DNA: TGTGCCAGCAGTGTTACAGGACTCAATCAGCCCCAGCATCTT.

The gene calls are TRBV2 and TRBJ2-7; 7 bases fit TRBD1. Looked up from germline, CDR1 is SNHLY and CDR2 is FYNNEI. The CDR3 consists of 17 residues. With V trimmed by 4 bases and J by 2 bases, 14 bases remained unmatched. This CDR3 reads CASSVGGRGSSAYEQYF. The CDR3, as DNA: TGTGCCAGCAGTGTTGGGGGCAGGGGGTCCAGTGCCTACGAGCAGTACTTC.

This clonotype was seen ten or more times. The chain links TRBV6-1 to TRBJ2-7, with D hard to call. Germline CDR1 and CDR2: MNHNS and SASEGT. The CDR3 loop spans 13 amino acids. The V end was cut by 6 bases, the J end by 2 bases, with 11 bases between. In DNA, the CDR3 is TGTGCCAGCAGGGAGACTGGTCCCTACGAGCAGTACTTC. It is translated as CASRETGPYEQYF.

About this clonotype itself: A much larger clone differs by one base, so this may be a read error. This chain connects TRBV4-1 to TRBJ1-4; TRBD1 might be the D (5 bases). Germline CDR1 reads MGHRA; CDR2 reads YSYEKL. The CDR3 runs 15 residues. The CDR3 DNA is TGCGCCAGCAGCCAACGATCGGGGGTTGGGGAAAAACTGCTTTTT. Protein sequence: CASSQRSGVGEKLLF.

This clonotype came up many times. V is TRBV6-4 and J is TRBJ2-2, with 7 bases matching TRBD1. Germline V CDR1 and CDR2: MRHNA, SNTAGT. The V gene end was trimmed by 7 bases and the J gene end by 4 bases; junction bases not matched to a gene: 9. The CDR3 consists of 15 residues. CDR3 region: CASTDGTVGTGELFF. The CDR3 nucleotides are TGTGCCAGCACCGATGGGACAGTGGGCACCGGGGAGCTGTTTTTT.

This clonotype was detected only a few times. One base away lies a much larger clone, so this may be a sequencing read error. The chain links TRBV6-2 or TRBV6-3 to TRBJ2-3, with 8 bases aligning to TRBD2. The CDR3 covers 15 residues. Germline V CDR1 and CDR2: MNHEY, SVGEGT. DNA for the CDR3: TGTGCCAGCAGTTACTCTAGCGGGGCCACAGATACGCGGTATTTT. This gives the protein CASSYSSGATDTRYF.